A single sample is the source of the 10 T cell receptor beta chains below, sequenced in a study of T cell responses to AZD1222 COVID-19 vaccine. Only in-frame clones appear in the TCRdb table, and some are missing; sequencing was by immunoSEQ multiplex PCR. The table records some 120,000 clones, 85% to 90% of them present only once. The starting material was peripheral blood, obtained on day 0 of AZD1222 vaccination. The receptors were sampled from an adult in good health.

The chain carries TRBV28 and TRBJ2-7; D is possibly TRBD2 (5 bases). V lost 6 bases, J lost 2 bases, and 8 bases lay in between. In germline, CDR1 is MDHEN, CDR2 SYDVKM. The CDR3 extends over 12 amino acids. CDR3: CASRGETYEQYF. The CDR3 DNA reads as TGTGCCAGCAGGGGAGAAACCTACGAGCAGTACTTC.

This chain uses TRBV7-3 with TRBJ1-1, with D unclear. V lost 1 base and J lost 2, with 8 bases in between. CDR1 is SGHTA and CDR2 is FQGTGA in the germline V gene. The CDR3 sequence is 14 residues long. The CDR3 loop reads CASSLSPVNTEAFF. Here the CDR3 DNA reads TGTGCCAGCAGCTTAAGTCCTGTTAACACTGAAGCTTTCTTT.

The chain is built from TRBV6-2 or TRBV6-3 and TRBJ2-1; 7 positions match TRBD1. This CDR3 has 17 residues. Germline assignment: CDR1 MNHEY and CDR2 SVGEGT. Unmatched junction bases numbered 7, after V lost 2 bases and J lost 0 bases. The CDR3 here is CASSYGQATSSYNEQFF. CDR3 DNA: TGTGCCAGCAGTTACGGACAGGCAACTAGCTCCTACAATGAGCAGTTCTTC.

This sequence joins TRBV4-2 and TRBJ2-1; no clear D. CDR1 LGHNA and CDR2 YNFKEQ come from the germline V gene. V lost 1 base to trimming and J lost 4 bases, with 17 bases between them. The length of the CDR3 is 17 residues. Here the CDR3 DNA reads TGTGCCAGCAGCCAAGCCAACGCGGTAGTACCTTACAATGAGCAGTTCTTC. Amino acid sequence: CASSQANAVVPYNEQFF.

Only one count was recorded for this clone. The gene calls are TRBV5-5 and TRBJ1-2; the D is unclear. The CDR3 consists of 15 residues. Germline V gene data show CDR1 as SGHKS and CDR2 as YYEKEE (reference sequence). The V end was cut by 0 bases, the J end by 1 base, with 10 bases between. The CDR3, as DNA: TGTGCCAGCAGCTTGGAGGGCAGCCGTAACTATGGCTACACCTTC. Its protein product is CASSLEGSRNYGYTF. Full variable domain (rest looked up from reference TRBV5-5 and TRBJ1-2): DAGVTQSPTHLIKTRGQQVTLRCSPISGHKSVSWYQQVLGQGPQFIFQYYEKEERGRGNFPDRFSARQFPNYSSELNVNALLLGDSALYLCASSLEGSRNYGYTFGSGTRLTVV.

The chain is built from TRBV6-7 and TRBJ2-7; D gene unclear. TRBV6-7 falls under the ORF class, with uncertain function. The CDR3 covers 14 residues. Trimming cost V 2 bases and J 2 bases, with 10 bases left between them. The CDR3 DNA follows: TGTGCCAGCAGTTACCTTGGCGGACCCTACGAGCAGTACTTC. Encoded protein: CASSYLGGPYEQYF.

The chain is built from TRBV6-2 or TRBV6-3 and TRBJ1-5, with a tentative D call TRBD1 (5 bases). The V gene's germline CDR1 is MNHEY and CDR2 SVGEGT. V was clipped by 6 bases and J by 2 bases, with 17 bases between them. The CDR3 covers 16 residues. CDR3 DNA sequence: TGTGCCAGCAGCCCGATGGGGCTGGGCGGCAATCAGCCCCAGCATTTT. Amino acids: CASSPMGLGGNQPQHF.

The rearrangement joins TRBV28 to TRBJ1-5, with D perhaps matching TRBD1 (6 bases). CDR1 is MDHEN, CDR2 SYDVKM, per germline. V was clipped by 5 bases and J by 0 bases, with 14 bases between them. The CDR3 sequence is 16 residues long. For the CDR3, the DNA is TGTGCCAGCAGTAACATATGGACAGATAGCAATCAGCCCCAGCATTTT. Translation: CASSNIWTDSNQPQHF.

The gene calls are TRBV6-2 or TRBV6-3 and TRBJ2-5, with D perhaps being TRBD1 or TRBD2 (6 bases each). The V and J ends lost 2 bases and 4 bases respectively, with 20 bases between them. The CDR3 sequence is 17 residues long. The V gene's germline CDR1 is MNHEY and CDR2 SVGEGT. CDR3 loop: CASSYPMGGHRGETQYF. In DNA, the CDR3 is TGTGCCAGCAGTTACCCCATGGGGGGCCACCGGGGAGAGACCCAGTACTTC.

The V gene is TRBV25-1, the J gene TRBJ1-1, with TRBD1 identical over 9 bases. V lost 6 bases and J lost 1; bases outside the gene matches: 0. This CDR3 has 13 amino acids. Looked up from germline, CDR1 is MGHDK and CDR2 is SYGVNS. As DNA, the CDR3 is TGTGCCAGCAGGGACAGGGGGAACACTGAAGCTTTCTTT. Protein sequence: CASRDRGNTEAFF.